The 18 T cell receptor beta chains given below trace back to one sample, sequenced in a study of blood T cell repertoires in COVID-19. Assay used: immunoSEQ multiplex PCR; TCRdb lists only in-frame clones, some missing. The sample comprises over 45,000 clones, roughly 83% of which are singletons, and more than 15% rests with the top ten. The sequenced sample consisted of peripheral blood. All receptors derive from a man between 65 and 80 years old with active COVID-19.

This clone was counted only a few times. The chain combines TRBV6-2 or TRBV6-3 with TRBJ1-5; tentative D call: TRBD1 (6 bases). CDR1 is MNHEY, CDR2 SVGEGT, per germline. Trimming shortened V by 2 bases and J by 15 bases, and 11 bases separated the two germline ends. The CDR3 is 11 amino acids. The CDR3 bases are TGTGCCAGCAGTTACGGGGGCGGAAGGCATTTT. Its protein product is CASSYGGGRHF.

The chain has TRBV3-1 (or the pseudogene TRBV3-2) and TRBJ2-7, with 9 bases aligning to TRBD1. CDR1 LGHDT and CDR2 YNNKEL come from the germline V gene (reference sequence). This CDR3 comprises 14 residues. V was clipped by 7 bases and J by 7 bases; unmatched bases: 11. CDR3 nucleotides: TGTGCCAGCACCGTGGGGACAGGGTCTCGAGAGCAGTACTTC. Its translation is CASTVGTGSREQYF.

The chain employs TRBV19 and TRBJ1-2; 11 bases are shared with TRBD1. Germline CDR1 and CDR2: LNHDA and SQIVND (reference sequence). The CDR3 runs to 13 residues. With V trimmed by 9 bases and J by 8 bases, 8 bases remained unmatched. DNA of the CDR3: TGTGCCAGCGGCGGGACAGGGGGATTAGGCTACACCTTC. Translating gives CASGGTGGLGYTF.

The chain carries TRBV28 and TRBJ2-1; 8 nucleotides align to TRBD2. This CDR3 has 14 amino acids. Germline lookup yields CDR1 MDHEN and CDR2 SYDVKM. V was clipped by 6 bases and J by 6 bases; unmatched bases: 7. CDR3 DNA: TGTGCCAGCAGGACGGGACTAGTTCTCAATGAGCAGTTCTTC. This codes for CASRTGLVLNEQFF.

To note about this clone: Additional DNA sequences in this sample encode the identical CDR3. The DNA for the CDR3 is TGCGCCAGCAGCCAAGAGGAGGGGAACACTGAAGCTTTCTTT. Protein sequence: CASSQEEGNTEAFF. This chain uses TRBV4-3 with TRBJ1-1; D not certain. V dropped 0 bases and J dropped 1 base, with 6 bases sitting between them. Germline V gene data show CDR1 as LGHNA and CDR2 as YSLEER. The CDR3 consists of 14 residues.

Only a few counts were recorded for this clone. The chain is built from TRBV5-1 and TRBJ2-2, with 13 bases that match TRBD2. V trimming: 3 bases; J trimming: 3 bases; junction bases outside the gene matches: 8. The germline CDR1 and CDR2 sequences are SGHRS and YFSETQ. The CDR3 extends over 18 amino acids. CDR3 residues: CASSSWTSGSMHTGELFF. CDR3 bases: TGCGCCAGCAGCTCTTGGACTAGCGGGAGTATGCACACCGGGGAGCTGTTTTTT.

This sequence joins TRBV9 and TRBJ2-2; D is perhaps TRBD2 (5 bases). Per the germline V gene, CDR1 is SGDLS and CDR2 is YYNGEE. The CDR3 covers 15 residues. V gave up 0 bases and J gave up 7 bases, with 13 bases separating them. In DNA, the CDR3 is TGTGCCAGCAGCGTAGTAGATGGAGGAGGCGGGGAGCTGTTTTTT. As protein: CASSVVDGGGGELFF. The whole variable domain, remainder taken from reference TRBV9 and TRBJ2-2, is DSGVTQTPKHLITATGQRVTLRCSPRSGDLSVYWYQQSLDQGLQFLIQYYNGEERAKGNILERFSAQQFPDLHSELNLSSLELGDSALYFCASSVVDGGGGELFFGEGSRLTVL.

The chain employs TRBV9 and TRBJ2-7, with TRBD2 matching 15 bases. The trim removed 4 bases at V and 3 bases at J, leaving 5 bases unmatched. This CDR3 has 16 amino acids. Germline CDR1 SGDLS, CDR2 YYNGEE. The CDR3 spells CASSYGTSGRLYEQYF. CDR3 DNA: TGTGCCAGCAGCTACGGGACTAGCGGGAGGCTCTACGAGCAGTACTTC.

Here the CDR3 DNA reads TGCAGCTCGAGGTCGGTAGCGGCTTCCTACAATGAGCAGTTCTTC. Its translation is CSSRSVAASYNEQFF. The chain recombines TRBV29-1 with TRBJ2-1; tentatively, D is TRBD2 (6 bases). The CDR3 extends over 15 amino acids. V was shortened by 8 bases and J by 1 base, with 18 bases between the two germline ends. Germline V lookup: CDR1 SQVTM, CDR2 ANQGSEA.

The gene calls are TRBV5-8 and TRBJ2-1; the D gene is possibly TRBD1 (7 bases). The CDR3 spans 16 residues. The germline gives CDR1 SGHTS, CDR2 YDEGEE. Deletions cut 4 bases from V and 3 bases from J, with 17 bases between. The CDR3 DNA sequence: TGTGCCAGCAGCCCGGGGCAGGGGGAGGACTACAATGAGCAGTTCTTC. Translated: CASSPGQGEDYNEQFF.

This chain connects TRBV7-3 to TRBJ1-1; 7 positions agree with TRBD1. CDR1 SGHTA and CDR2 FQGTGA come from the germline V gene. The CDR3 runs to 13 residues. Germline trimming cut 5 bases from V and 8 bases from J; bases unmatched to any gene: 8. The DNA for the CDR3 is TGTGCCAGCAGCGGAACAGGGGCTGGGGAAGCTTTCTTT. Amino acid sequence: CASSGTGAGEAFF.

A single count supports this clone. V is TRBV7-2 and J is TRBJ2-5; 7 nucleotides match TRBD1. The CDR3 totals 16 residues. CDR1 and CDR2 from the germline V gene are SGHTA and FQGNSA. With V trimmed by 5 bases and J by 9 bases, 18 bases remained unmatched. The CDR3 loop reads CASSERQGGVFLAQYF. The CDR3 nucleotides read TGTGCCAGCAGCGAGAGACAGGGTGGGGTATTCTTGGCCCAGTACTTC. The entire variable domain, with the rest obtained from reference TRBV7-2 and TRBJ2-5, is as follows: GAGVSQSPSNKVTEKGKDVELRCDPISGHTALYWYRQSLGQGLEFLIYFQGNSAPDKSGLPSDRFSAERTGGSVSTLTIQRTQQEDSAVYLCASSERQGGVFLAQYFGPGTRLLVL.

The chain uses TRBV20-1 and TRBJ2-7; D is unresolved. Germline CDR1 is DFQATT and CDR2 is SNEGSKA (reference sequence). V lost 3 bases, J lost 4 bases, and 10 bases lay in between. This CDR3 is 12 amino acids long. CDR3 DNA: TGCAGTGCTAGTTCGGGTCAATACGAGCAGTACTTC. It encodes CSASSGQYEQYF.

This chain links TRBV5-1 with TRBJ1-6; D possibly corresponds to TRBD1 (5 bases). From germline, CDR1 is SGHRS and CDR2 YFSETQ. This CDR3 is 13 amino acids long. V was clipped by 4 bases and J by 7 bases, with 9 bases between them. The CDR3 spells CASSRGGNSPLHF. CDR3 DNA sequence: TGCGCCAGCAGCCGGGGGGGAAATTCACCCCTCCACTTT.

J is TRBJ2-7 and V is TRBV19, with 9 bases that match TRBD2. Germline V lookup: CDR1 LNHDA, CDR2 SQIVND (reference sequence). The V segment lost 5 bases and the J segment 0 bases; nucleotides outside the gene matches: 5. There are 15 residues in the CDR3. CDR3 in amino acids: CASSAGLAYSYEQYF. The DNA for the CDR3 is TGTGCCAGTAGTGCAGGACTAGCGTACTCCTACGAGCAGTACTTC.

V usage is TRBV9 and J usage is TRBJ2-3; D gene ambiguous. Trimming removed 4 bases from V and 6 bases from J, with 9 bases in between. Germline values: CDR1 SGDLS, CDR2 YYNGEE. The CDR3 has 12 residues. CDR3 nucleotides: TGTGCCAGCAGCTCAGAGGCTGATACGCAGTATTTT. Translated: CASSSEADTQYF.

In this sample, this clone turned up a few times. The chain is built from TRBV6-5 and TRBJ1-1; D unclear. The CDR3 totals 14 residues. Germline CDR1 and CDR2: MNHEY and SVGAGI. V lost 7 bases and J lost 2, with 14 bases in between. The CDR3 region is CASITGSTNTEAFF. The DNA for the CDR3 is TGTGCCAGCATCACCGGGTCAACTAACACTGAAGCTTTCTTT.

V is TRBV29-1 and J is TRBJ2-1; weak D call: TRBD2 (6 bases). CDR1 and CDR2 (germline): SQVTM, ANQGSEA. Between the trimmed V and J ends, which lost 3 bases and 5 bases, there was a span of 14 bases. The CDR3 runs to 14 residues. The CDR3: CSVEKRRDHNEQFF. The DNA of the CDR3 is TGCAGCGTTGAGAAAAGGAGGGACCACAATGAGCAGTTCTTC.